The sequence of this T cell receptor (beta chain) was determined in a study of T cells after yellow fever vaccination. Looking at the study overall: Any fraction with a low cell number was prepared using SMART-Seq v4 Ultra Low Input. Whole-study findings and limits: Booster sampling recovered most clones from primary vaccination (around 96% CD4, roughly 86% CD8). High-abundance clonotypes from the bulk population could contaminate FACS-sorted repertoires.

For this clonotype: Its antigen is not identified.

The authors made TCR cDNA by 5'RACE template switching, adding a universal primer site and UMIs. TCRdb passed the 5' RACE reads through MiXCR, listing each CDR3 protein once. The sample lists approximately 300,000 distinct CDR3 sequences; 6.5% to 8.5% were seen once. The sequence was obtained from a man younger than 35 who received the YFV17D yellow fever vaccine. This sample comprised PBMCs, obtained more than 35 days after the first yellow fever vaccination.

CDR3 coding DNA: TGTGCCAGCAGCTACCACAGTCAGGGAGGTGAAAAACTGTTTTTT. This codes for CASSYHSQGGEKLFF. This rearrangement joins TRBV11-2 to TRBJ1-4, with a weak D call TRBD1 (5 bases). Germline CDR1 reads SGHAT; CDR2 reads FQNNGV. V was clipped by 4 bases and J by 7 bases, with 16 bases between them. The length of the CDR3 is 15 residues.